This T cell receptor (beta chain) originates from a study of cytomegalovirus exposure and HLA in healthy donors. Study-wide results and limits: Some highly shared sequence variants likely arose as a pipeline artifact. Apart from CMV serostatus, no immune exposure information was available. It was reportedly the case that the classifier diagnosed cytomegalovirus status with high specificity and sensitivity. In a later analysis, at a false discovery rate of 0.05, about 17,000 TCR beta sequences matched HLA alleles.

Germline V gene sequence: CDR1 SGHTA, CDR2 FQGNSA. The CDR3 sequence is 13 residues long. V gave up 5 bases and J gave up 3 bases, with 11 bases separating them. PCR involved 60 Vbeta and 13 Jbeta primers. The repertoire was sequenced with immunoSEQ multiplex PCR; TCRdb's copy has only in-frame clones and lacks some. Of about 200,000 clones listed, 70% to 80% were seen once; the top ten hold approximately 0.4%. In the case of this clone: Its antigen is currently unknown.

The material sequenced was PBMCs. The gene calls are TRBV7-2 and TRBJ2-7, with D perhaps TRBD1 (5 bases). The source is a male donor in good health and CMV-seropositive. The CDR3, as DNA: TGTGCCAGCAGCCTCGGACAACACTACGAGCAGTACTTC. It translates to CASSLGQHYEQYF.